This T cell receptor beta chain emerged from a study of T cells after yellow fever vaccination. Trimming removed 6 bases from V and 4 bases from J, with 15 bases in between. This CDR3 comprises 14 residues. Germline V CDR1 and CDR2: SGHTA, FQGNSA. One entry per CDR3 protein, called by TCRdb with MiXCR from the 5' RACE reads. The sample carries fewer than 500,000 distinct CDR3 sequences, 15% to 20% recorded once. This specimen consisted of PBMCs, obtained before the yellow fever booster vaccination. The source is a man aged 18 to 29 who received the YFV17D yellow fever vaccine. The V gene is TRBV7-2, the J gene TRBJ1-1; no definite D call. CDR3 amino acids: CASRATAPGTEAFF. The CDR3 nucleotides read TGTGCCAGCAGAGCGACCGCCCCGGGCACTGAAGCTTTCTTT.